Presented here are 29 T cell receptor beta chains from one specimen sequenced in a study of T cells in Graves' hyperthyroidism and ophthalmopathy. Authors of the study amplified TCR beta CDR3 regions from RNA transcripts. The HTBI primer set drove a first-round RT-PCR of the TCR CDR3. TCRdb reanalysed the multiplex PCR reads using MiXCR and keeps one entry per CDR3 protein. The sample carries more than 450,000 distinct CDR3 sequences, 14% recorded once. The sample taken for sequencing was blood. These receptors were taken from a woman aged 35 to 49 with Graves' hyperthyroidism.

This clonotype was seen a handful of times. The J gene is TRBJ1-2, the V gene TRBV3-1, with D maybe TRBD1 (6 bases). From germline, CDR1 is LGHDT and CDR2 YNNKEL (reference sequence). The CDR3 loop spans 15 amino acids. V lost 1 base and J lost 2, with 11 bases in between. This chain's CDR3 is CASSQGWDNNYGYTF. CDR3 DNA: TGTGCCAGCAGCCAAGGTTGGGACAACAACTATGGCTACACCTTC. Combining the CDR3 with reference TRBV3-1 and TRBJ1-2 gives the whole variable domain DTAVSQTPKYLVTQMGNDKSIKCEQNLGHDTMYWYKQDSKKFLKIMFSYNNKELIINETVPNRFSPKSPDKAHLNLHINSLELGDSAVYFCASSQGWDNNYGYTFGSGTRLTVV.

This chain uses TRBV6-1 with TRBJ2-7, with 8 bases aligning to TRBD2. Per germline, CDR1 MNHNS and CDR2 SASEGT. CDR3 length: 15 residues. Trimming removed 8 bases from V and 3 bases from J; junction bases left unmatched: 12. The CDR3 DNA follows: TGTGCCAGCGGCGGACTAGCTCCTACTATCTACGAGCAGTACTTC. Translating gives CASGGLAPTIYEQYF.

On this clonotype: This may be a read error: a much more frequent sequence differs by one nucleotide. The chain combines TRBV6-1 with TRBJ2-1; 9 nucleotides line up with TRBD1. CDR1 is MNHNS and CDR2 is SASEGT in the germline V gene. CDR3 size: 16 residues. V was clipped by 6 bases and J by 7 bases; unmatched bases: 13. The CDR3 loop is CASRGSGTGKLNEQFF. The DNA of the CDR3 is TGTGCCAGCAGGGGCTCCGGGACAGGGAAATTAAATGAGCAGTTCTTC.

This clonotype has a count of ten or more. The J gene is TRBJ1-3, the V gene TRBV11-3; D perhaps matches TRBD1 (5 bases). The CDR3 length is 20 residues. The germline gives CDR1 SGHNT, CDR2 YENEEA. Between the trimmed V and J ends, which lost 4 bases and 4 bases, there was a span of 29 bases. CDR3: CASSSTSSYSPRDRGNTIYF. CDR3 bases: TGTGCCAGCAGCTCTACGTCATCTTACTCACCGCGGGACCGAGGAAACACCATATATTTT.

This clonotype appeared many times. The chain carries TRBV28 and TRBJ2-1, with D possibly TRBD1 on 6 matching bases. This CDR3 spans 17 amino acids. Germline V gene data show CDR1 as MDHEN and CDR2 as SYDVKM. The V and J ends lost 6 bases and 2 bases respectively, with 20 bases between them. CDR3 region: CASSSPGQIDTYNEQFF. DNA for the CDR3: TGTGCCAGCAGCTCCCCCGGACAGATCGACACCTACAATGAGCAGTTCTTC.

To note about this clonotype: A much larger clone sits a single nucleotide away, making a read error possible. V and J are TRBV15 and TRBJ2-3; 11 nucleotides align to TRBD2. V was pared by 4 bases and J by 1 base, with 4 bases of the junction left unmatched. Germline lookup yields CDR1 LNHNV and CDR2 YYDKDF (reference sequence). The CDR3 totals 16 residues. The CDR3 protein is CATSTRTSGRTDTQYF. In nucleotides, the CDR3 is TGTGCCACCAGCACTCGGACTAGCGGGCGCACAGATACGCAGTATTTT.

This chain connects TRBV5-1 to TRBJ2-1, with 12 positions matching TRBD2. Germline V gives CDR1 SGHRS, CDR2 YFSETQ. The V gene end was trimmed by 1 base and the J gene end by 8 bases; junction bases not matched to a gene: 4. CDR3 length equals 15 residues. The CDR3: CASSLRTSGTDEQFF. The CDR3 DNA is TGCGCCAGCAGCTTGAGGACTAGCGGGACTGATGAGCAGTTCTTC. The whole variable domain, filled in from reference TRBV5-1 and TRBJ2-1, reads KAGVTQTPRYLIKTRGQQVTLSCSPISGHRSVSWYQQTPGQGLQFLFEYFSETQRNKGNFPGRFSGRQFSNSRSEMNVSTLELGDSALYLCASSLRTSGTDEQFFGPGTRLTVL.

Many counts were recorded for this clonotype. The chain links TRBV9 to TRBJ2-7, with a possible D match to TRBD2 (5 bases). Germline CDR1 reads SGDLS; CDR2 reads YYNGEE. The CDR3 extends over 13 amino acids. The V end was cut by 0 bases, the J end by 5 bases, with 9 bases between. CDR3 sequence reads: CASSVDTGDEQYF. The CDR3, as DNA: TGTGCCAGCAGCGTAGATACCGGGGACGAGCAGTACTTC.

In its sample, this clonotype was seen many times. The genes are TRBV2 and TRBJ1-2; D unclear. The germline gives CDR1 SNHLY, CDR2 FYNNEI. The CDR3 is 13 residues long. Between the trimmed V and J ends, which lost 6 bases and 2 bases, there was a span of 10 bases. The CDR3 DNA reads as TGTGCCAGCAGGCAGTGGGAGAACTATGGCTACACCTTC. Translated, it gives CASRQWENYGYTF. Drawing the rest from reference TRBV2 and TRBJ1-2, the complete variable domain is EPEVTQTPSHQVTQMGQEVILRCVPISNHLYFYWYRQILGQKVEFLVSFYNNEISEKSEIFDDQFSVERPDGSNFTLKIRSTKLEDSAMYFCASRQWENYGYTFGSGTRLTVV.

With regard to this clonotype: A clone one base away is much larger, so this may be a read error. The V and J genes are TRBV7-2 and TRBJ2-2; possible D gene TRBD1, 7 bases. This CDR3 is built from 14 residues. Per germline, CDR1 SGHTA and CDR2 FQGNSA. The CDR3 is CASRRQGRTGGLFF. The CDR3 coding sequence is TGTGCCAGCAGGCGACAGGGTAGGACCGGGGGGCTGTTTTTT.

The chain employs TRBV2 and TRBJ1-1, with 7 bases lining up with TRBD1. V lost 2 bases to trimming and J lost 3 bases; unmatched junction nucleotides: 15. Germline V lookup: CDR1 SNHLY, CDR2 FYNNEI. The CDR3 runs 18 residues. The CDR3 DNA sequence: TGTGCCAGCAGTGAATTTTTACTAGCGGAGGGGGCTTACACTGAAGCTTTCTTT. It specifies CASSEFLLAEGAYTEAFF.

The table lists this clonotype with many counts. This chain joins TRBV7-9 and TRBJ1-2; a possible D gene is TRBD1 (5 bases). The CDR3 is 12 residues long. Germline lookup yields CDR1 SEHNR and CDR2 FQNEAQ (reference sequence). V was trimmed by 6 bases and J by 4 bases, leaving 9 bases between them. The CDR3 is CASSERGYGYTF. The DNA for the CDR3 is TGTGCCAGCAGTGAGAGGGGCTATGGCTACACCTTC.

This clonotype occurred once. Germline is not matched at one junction end, which may reflect a read error. This sequence joins TRBV7-7 and TRBJ2-3, with TRBD2 identical over 13 bases. This CDR3 spans 16 amino acids. In germline, CDR1 is SSHAT, CDR2 FNYEAQ (reference sequence). CDR3 coding DNA: TGTGCTAGCAGCCCAGGACTAGCGGGAGAGGCAGATACGCAGTATTTT. Its translation: CASSPGLAGEADTQYF. Filled out from reference TRBV7-7 and TRBJ2-3, the complete variable domain reads GAGVSQSPRYKVTKRGQDVTLRCDPISSHATLYWYQQALGQGPEFLTYFNYEAQPDKSGLPSDRFSAERPEGSISTLTIQRTEQRDSAMYRCASSPGLAGEADTQYFGPGTRLTVL.

The chain recombines TRBV18 with TRBJ2-3; D gene ambiguous. Between the trimmed V and J ends, which lost 1 base and 0 bases, there was a span of 11 bases. The CDR3 is made up of 16 amino acids. Germline V gene data show CDR1 as KGHSH and CDR2 as LQKENI. The chain's CDR3 is CASSPLPGYSTDTQYF. The CDR3 DNA follows: TGTGCCAGCTCACCACTCCCCGGTTATAGCACAGATACGCAGTATTTT.

The table lists this clonotype with many counts. The V and J genes are TRBV3-1 and TRBJ1-1; D uncertain. Trimming took 0 bases from V and 1 from J, leaving 6 bases between them. The CDR3 contains 14 residues. Germline values: CDR1 LGHDT, CDR2 YNNKEL (reference sequence). CDR3 in amino acids: CASSQEVKNTEAFF. For the CDR3, the DNA is TGTGCCAGCAGCCAAGAGGTGAAGAACACTGAAGCTTTCTTT.

This clonotype was picked up many times. The CDR3 region has the DNA TGTGCCATCAGTGCTAAAGGGCTTGAGCAGTACTTC. This codes for CAISAKGLEQYF. The V and J genes are TRBV10-3 and TRBJ2-7; the D is unclear. Deletions cut 4 bases from V and 7 bases from J, with 11 bases between. Germline V gene data show CDR1 as ENHRY and CDR2 as SYGVKD. The CDR3 loop spans 12 amino acids.

This clonotype was seen repeatedly, ten times or more. This sequence joins TRBV19 and TRBJ1-2; D possibly corresponds to TRBD1 (5 bases). The germline V and J ends were trimmed by 6 bases and 3 bases, with 14 bases remaining between them. Germline V gene lookup returns CDR1 LNHDA and CDR2 SQIVND (reference sequence). This CDR3 contains 14 residues. In DNA, the CDR3 is TGTGCCAGTAGACCTCCAGGGATGGACTATGGCTACACCTTC. It yields the protein CASRPPGMDYGYTF.

The chain couples TRBV19 to TRBJ2-7; unclear D gene. Per the germline V gene, CDR1 is LNHDA and CDR2 is SQIVND (reference sequence). V was clipped by 9 bases and J by 1 base, with 13 bases between them. The CDR3 loop spans 13 amino acids. The CDR3 nucleotides read TGTGCCAGCTCGAAGGCGATATCCTACGAGCAGTACTTC. As protein: CASSKAISYEQYF.

This clonotype was observed at least ten times. The chain carries TRBV18 and TRBJ2-1; D unresolved. The CDR3 spans 13 residues. Trimming stripped 1 base from V and 3 bases from J, with 4 bases between. CDR1 and CDR2 (germline): KGHSH, LQKENI. Here the CDR3 reads CASSPQGYNEQFF. Written as DNA, the CDR3 is TGTGCCAGCTCACCACAGGGCTACAATGAGCAGTTCTTC. Looking up the rest from reference TRBV18 and TRBJ2-1 gives the full variable domain: NAGVMQNPRHLVRRRGQEARLRCSPMKGHSHVYWYRQLPEEGLKFMVYLQKENIIDESGMPKERFSAEFPKEGPSILRIQQVVRGDSAAYFCASSPQGYNEQFFGPGTRLTVL.

The rearrangement joins TRBV28 to TRBJ2-3, with a possible D match to TRBD2 (6 bases). V lost 8 bases to trimming and J lost 2 bases, with 11 bases between them. The germline V gene has CDR1 MDHEN and CDR2 SYDVKM. This CDR3 region has 13 residues. CDR3: CASVGRPTDTQYF. CDR3 sequence (DNA): TGTGCCAGCGTGGGGAGGCCCACAGATACGCAGTATTTT.

The rearrangement joins TRBV6-2 or TRBV6-3 to TRBJ2-1; D is uncertain. CDR1 is MNHEY and CDR2 is SVGEGT in the germline V gene. CDR3 length: 13 amino acids. V lost 2 bases to trimming and J lost 9 bases, with 11 bases between them. CDR3 sequence: CASSYKDGTEQFF. As DNA, the CDR3 is TGTGCCAGCAGTTACAAGGACGGTACTGAGCAGTTCTTC.

This clonotype came up many times. The chain employs TRBV6-1 and TRBJ2-1, with TRBD1 identical over 8 bases. CDR1 MNHNS and CDR2 SASEGT come from the germline V gene. The CDR3 spans 15 residues. Germline trimming cut 1 base from V and 3 bases from J; bases unmatched to any gene: 2. CDR3 sequence (DNA): TGTGCCAGCAGTGAAGGCAGGGGGCACTACAATGAGCAGTTCTTC. The encoded protein is CASSEGRGHYNEQFF.

This clonotype occurred a few times. This chain uses TRBV3-1 with TRBJ2-7; D not certain. The CDR3 has 14 residues. V gave up 4 bases and J gave up 0 bases, with 10 bases separating them. Germline CDR1 is LGHDT and CDR2 is YNNKEL (reference sequence). CDR3 protein: CASSPDGNSYEQYF. CDR3 nucleotides: TGTGCCAGCAGCCCGGACGGAAACTCCTACGAGCAGTACTTC.

This clonotype was picked up a small number of times. This chain joins TRBV19 and TRBJ1-5; D is possibly TRBD1 (5 bases). V was pared by 3 bases and J by 2 bases, with 14 bases between. This CDR3 has 16 residues. CDR1 is LNHDA, CDR2 SQIVND, per germline (reference sequence). This chain's CDR3 is CASSMGDASGNQPQHF. The CDR3 DNA sequence: TGTGCCAGTAGTATGGGGGACGCTAGCGGCAATCAGCCCCAGCATTTT. Full variable domain (remainder filled in from reference TRBV19 and TRBJ1-5): DGGITQSPKYLFRKEGQNVTLSCEQNLNHDAMYWYRQDPGQGLRLIYYSQIVNDFQKGDIAEGYSVSREKKESFPLTVTSAQKNPTAFYLCASSMGDASGNQPQHFGDGTRLSIL.

This clonotype was picked up a small number of times. V and J are TRBV28 and TRBJ1-3; TRBD1 might be the D (5 bases). The CDR3 loop spans 15 amino acids. Trimming pared 6 bases from V and 0 bases from J, leaving 12 bases between. CDR1 is MDHEN, CDR2 SYDVKM, per germline. In DNA form, the CDR3 reads TGTGCCAGCAGCCAAACAGGATACTCTGGAAACACCATATATTTT. Translating it yields CASSQTGYSGNTIYF.

This clonotype occurred many times. The chain combines TRBV28 with TRBJ1-5; TRBD1 matches 9 bases. V lost 3 bases and J lost 10; bases outside the gene matches: 10. From germline, CDR1 is MDHEN and CDR2 SYDVKM. The CDR3 totals 15 residues. CDR3: CASSLRTGAISPQHF. CDR3 sequence (DNA): TGTGCCAGCAGTTTGCGGACAGGGGCCATCAGCCCCCAGCATTTT.

This clonotype was found many times. The chain joins TRBV18 to TRBJ2-3; D is possibly TRBD1 or TRBD2 (5 bases each). This CDR3 contains 14 residues. Germline V lookup: CDR1 KGHSH, CDR2 LQKENI. V was trimmed by 5 bases and J by 4 bases, leaving 13 bases between them. DNA for the CDR3: TGTGCCAGCTCAAGGGACCCACTCGCAGATACGCAGTATTTT. Translation gives CASSRDPLADTQYF.

There are many counts of this clonotype. CDR3: CASSFGNLGGKGYTF. Here the CDR3 DNA reads TGTGCCAGCAGTTTTGGAAACCTGGGAGGGAAGGGCTACACCTTC. The chain links TRBV28 to TRBJ1-2; D is uncertain. Germline CDR1 reads MDHEN; CDR2 reads SYDVKM. CDR3 length: 15 residues. Trimming cost V 3 bases and J 8 bases, with 19 bases left between them.

This clonotype was picked up a small number of times. The V gene is TRBV7-2, the J gene TRBJ1-5; no definite D call. Germline CDR1 reads SGHTA; CDR2 reads FQGNSA. This CDR3 has 13 amino acids. The V and J ends lost 2 bases and 9 bases respectively, with 11 bases between them. The chain's CDR3 is CASSLSGSRPQHF. The CDR3 nucleotides read TGTGCCAGCAGCTTATCGGGGTCACGGCCCCAGCATTTT.